Listed below are T cell receptor beta chains from one sample, sequenced in a study of cytomegalovirus exposure and HLA in healthy donors. Sequencing was performed with immunoSEQ multiplex PCR; in TCRdb, only in-frame clones are kept and a portion is missing. The repertoire holds about 86,000 clones, with about 76% as singletons. What was sequenced was PBMCs. The receptors were gathered from a woman in her thirties or forties in good health and CMV-seropositive. Each CDR3 is given with its conserved first and last residue. Fields, in order: V gene, clone size, J gene, D gene, CDR3 DNA, CDR3 protein. D genes are given only for firm matches. Part of the rows lack a size; the others show once, few, many or a class for expanded clones.

>TRBV5-5|few|TRBJ2-5|TRBD2
TGTGCCAGCAGCCGGGAGGGGGAGACCCAGTACTTC
CASSREGETQYF
>TRBV29-1|NA|TRBJ1-1|NA
TGCAGCGTTAATGAGGGAAGCACTGAAGCTTTCTTT
CSVNEGSTEAFF
>TRBV7-9|NA|TRBJ1-2|TRBD1
TGTGCCAGCAGCTTGGGACAGGACTATGGCTACACCTTC
CASSLGQDYGYTF
>TRBV4-2|NA|TRBJ1-2|TRBD1
TGTGCCAGCAGCCATGGCTTAGACCGGGACAGGGCTATGGGCTACACCTTC
CASSHGLDRDRAMGYTF
>TRBV4-3|NA|TRBJ2-7|NA
TGCGCCAGCAGCCAAGGGACTACCTACGAGCAGTACTTC
CASSQGTTYEQYF
>TRBV7-3|NA|TRBJ2-2|NA
TGTGCCAGCAGCTTAGCGGGTCTAGAGACCGGGGAGCTGTTTTTT
CASSLAGLETGELFF
>TRBV11-1|NA|TRBJ2-7|NA
TGTGCCAGCAGCCCAGGGTACGAGCAGTACTTC
CASSPGYEQYF
>TRBV29-1|few|TRBJ1-4|NA
TGCAGCGTGAGGGGGAATGAAAAACTGTTTTTT
CSVRGNEKLFF
>TRBV7-3|NA|TRBJ1-5|TRBD1
TGTGCCAGCAGCTACGGACAGGGGGCAGGTCAGCCCCAGCATTTT
CASSYGQGAGQPQHF
>TRBV4-1|once|TRBJ1-1|TRBD1
TGCGCCAGCAGCCTTGCGGGACAGGGGAACACTGAAGCTTTCTTT
CASSLAGQGNTEAFF
>TRBV29-1|NA|TRBJ2-1|NA
TGCAGCGTTGCGGGAGCCTACAATGAGCAGTTCTTC
CSVAGAYNEQFF
>TRBV2|NA|TRBJ2-2|NA
TGTGCCAGCATTGATCCAGGGCCCGGGGAGCTGTTTTTT
CASIDPGPGELFF
>TRBV5-1|NA|TRBJ2-1|NA
TGCGCCAGCAGCTTGAAACGGGGGGCTCTTTACAATGAGCAGTTCTTC
CASSLKRGALYNEQFF
>TRBV4-2|NA|TRBJ2-2|TRBD2
TGTGCCAGCAGCCAAGAGCGGGGGGGCCCGAACACCGGGGAGCTGTTTTTT
CASSQERGGPNTGELFF
>TRBV28|NA|TRBJ2-1|TRBD2
TGTGCCAGCAGTTTAAGGACTAGCAGCTACAATGAGCAGTTCTTC
CASSLRTSSYNEQFF
>TRBV5-6|NA|TRBJ1-1|NA
TGTGCCAGCAGCTCAGCGGTTCGTGCGCACACTGAAGCTTTCTTT
CASSSAVRAHTEAFF
>TRBV19|NA|TRBJ2-7|NA
TGTGCCAGTAGCTTACTAGGAGATTCCTACGAGCAGTACTTC
CASSLLGDSYEQYF
>TRBV28|NA|TRBJ1-4|TRBD1
TGTGCCAGCAGTTCGGACAGGGCGAATGAAAAACTGTTTTTT
CASSSDRANEKLFF
>TRBV15|NA|TRBJ1-1|NA
TGTGCCACCAGCAGGGACAGTGTTGGCACTGAAGCTTTCTTT
CATSRDSVGTEAFF
>TRBV18|NA|TRBJ2-3|TRBD2
TGTGCCAGCTCACCACGGGGAAATAGCGGGACAACAGATACGCAGTATTTT
CASSPRGNSGTTDTQYF
>TRBV5-5|few|TRBJ1-1|TRBD1
TGTGCCAGCAGCTTGGACCAGGGGGCCCACACTGAAGCTTTCTTT
CASSLDQGAHTEAFF
>TRBV7-3|NA|TRBJ2-1|TRBD1
TGTGCCAGCAGCTTTGACAGGGGCAATGAGCAGTTCTTC
CASSFDRGNEQFF
>TRBV21-1|NA|TRBJ1-1|NA
TGTGCCAGCAGCCCCCTACGACAGCTGAACACTGAAGCTTTCTTT
CASSPLRQLNTEAFF
>TRBV7-9|NA|TRBJ2-6|NA
TGTGCCAGCACTCACAGGGCGGACGGGGCCAACGTCCTGACTTTC
CASTHRADGANVLTF
>TRBV5-5|NA|TRBJ2-1|TRBD2
TGTGCCAGCAGCTGGGCTAGCGGGAGCGTGTCCTACAATGAGCAGTTCTTC
CASSWASGSVSYNEQFF
>TRBV5-4|NA|TRBJ1-5|NA
TGTGCCAGCAGCTTGCGGTATCTTTACAATCAGCCCCAGCATTTT
CASSLRYLYNQPQHF
>TRBV6-5|NA|TRBJ2-5|NA
TGTGCCAGCAGCACAGGGCTGGAGACCCAGTACTTC
CASSTGLETQYF
>TRBV7-9|NA|TRBJ2-1|NA
TGTGCCAGCAGCACCTCGCGGGTCGAGCAGTTCTTC
CASSTSRVEQFF
>TRBV2|NA|TRBJ2-1|TRBD2
TGTGCCAGCAGGCCCCCGGCAGCGGGGGGGCATGGTGAGCAGTTCTTC
CASRPPAAGGHGEQFF
>TRBV30|NA|TRBJ2-7|NA
TGTGCCTGGGAGGGGGCCGGGGGCTCCTACGAGCAGTACTTC
CAWEGAGGSYEQYF
>TRBV2|NA|TRBJ2-5|TRBD2
TGTGCCAGCAGCCCCGGGACTAGCGGGGGAGAGACCCAGTACTTC
CASSPGTSGGETQYF
>TRBV6-5|NA|TRBJ1-2|NA
TGTGCCAGCAGTCCGACGGGGGACCCTAACTATGGCTACACCTTC
CASSPTGDPNYGYTF
>TRBV7-9|NA|TRBJ1-1|NA
TGTGCCAGCAGCTTAGTGGGCTTTGAAGCTTTCTTT
CASSLVGFEAFF
>TRBV7-9|NA|TRBJ1-1|NA
TGTGCCAGCAGCCAGACAGAGGTTAACACTGAAGCTTTCTTT
CASSQTEVNTEAFF
>TRBV13|NA|TRBJ1-1|NA
TGTGCCAGCAGCTTCGTTGACACTGAAGCTTTCTTT
CASSFVDTEAFF